Each of the 26 T cell receptor beta chains below was sequenced from the same sample in a study of blood T cell repertoires in COVID-19 (dated by TCRdb to the early 2020s). The receptor library was made with the immunoSEQ multiplex PCR assay. This immuneACCESS table, as held by TCRdb, lists in-frame sequences with V and J called but not all clones. Of the missing ones, under half trace to an unresolved V gene in checked studies; the others have no known cause. The sample table lists around 190,000 clones, 70% to 90% of them with a count of one. About 5% of the sample goes to the ten largest clones. Sequenced sample: peripheral blood. Receptors were obtained from a woman of 80 years or more with acute or convalescent COVID-19.

The gene calls are TRBV28 and TRBJ1-2; D is unresolved. Germline V lookup: CDR1 MDHEN, CDR2 SYDVKM. Trimming shortened V by 5 bases and J by 0 bases, and 13 bases separated the two germline ends. The CDR3 has 15 amino acids. The DNA of the CDR3 is TGTGCCAGCAGTCCCCTCCACAGTGCTAACTATGGCTACACCTTC. Protein sequence: CASSPLHSANYGYTF.

The chain combines TRBV28 with TRBJ1-1; D gene ambiguous. This CDR3 has 15 residues. V lost 6 bases and J lost 1, with 15 bases in between. Per germline, CDR1 MDHEN and CDR2 SYDVKM. CDR3 bases: TGTGCCAGCAGCTTCCCGACGACGGGGAACACTGAAGCTTTCTTT. It yields the protein CASSFPTTGNTEAFF.

This sequence joins TRBV18 and TRBJ1-5; 7 bases are a match to TRBD1. CDR1 KGHSH and CDR2 LQKENI come from the germline V gene. J gave up 4 bases and V 6 bases, and 3 bases lay outside the gene matches. The CDR3 has 13 amino acids. CDR3 loop: CASSADRNQPQHF. The CDR3 DNA follows: TGTGCCAGCTCCGCGGACAGGAATCAGCCCCAGCATTTT.

V usage is TRBV18 and J usage is TRBJ2-2; no clear D gene. This CDR3 has 16 residues. The germline V and J ends were trimmed by 3 bases and 0 bases, with 11 bases remaining between them. Germline values: CDR1 KGHSH, CDR2 LQKENI. The CDR3: CASSPGIMSNTGELFF. The CDR3 nucleotides are TGTGCCAGCTCACCCGGTATAATGTCGAACACCGGGGAGCTGTTTTTT.

The chain links TRBV28 to TRBJ1-4; tentative D call: TRBD1 (5 bases). Trimming pared 4 bases from V and 2 bases from J, leaving 14 bases between. Germline V lookup: CDR1 MDHEN, CDR2 SYDVKM. This CDR3 spans 16 amino acids. CDR3 in DNA: TGTGCCAGCAGTTCCCTCCGGGGGGGGACTAATGAAAAACTGTTTTTT. Translated, it gives CASSSLRGGTNEKLFF.

The chain uses TRBV10-3 and TRBJ1-1; the D gene is possibly TRBD1 (6 bases). CDR1 ENHRY and CDR2 SYGVKD come from the germline V gene. Between the trimmed V and J ends, which lost 4 bases and 8 bases, there was a span of 11 bases. The CDR3 consists of 12 residues. The CDR3 DNA reads TGTGCCATCAGTGTTGGGGGCACGGAAGCTTTCTTT. Amino acid sequence: CAISVGGTEAFF.

Here the CDR3 reads CASSQGDRGDHRRANYGYTF. The CDR3 DNA is TGCGCCAGCAGCCAAGGAGACAGGGGAGACCATCGAAGAGCTAACTATGGCTACACCTTC. The gene calls are TRBV4-3 and TRBJ1-2, with 8 bases lining up with TRBD1. V shed 1 base, J shed 0 bases, and the junction held 16 bases outside the gene matches. Germline V gives CDR1 LGHNA, CDR2 YSLEER. The CDR3 sequence is 20 residues long.

This sequence joins TRBV28 and TRBJ1-5; the D gene is possibly TRBD1 (6 bases). The germline CDR1 and CDR2 sequences are MDHEN and SYDVKM. The V end lost 11 bases, the J end lost 2 bases, and 22 bases lay between the germline ends. The CDR3 has 16 amino acids. The CDR3 spells CACSPLQGFRNQPQHF. The CDR3 region has the DNA TGTGCCTGCTCCCCCCTACAGGGTTTTCGCAATCAGCCCCAGCATTTT. The complete variable domain, with remaining parts taken from reference TRBV28 and TRBJ1-5, reads DVKVTQSSRYLVKRTGEKVFLECVQDMDHENMFWYRQDPGLGLRLIYFSYDVKMKEKGDIPEGYSVSREKKERFSLILESASTNQTSMYLCACSPLQGFRNQPQHFGDGTRLSIL.

The V call is TRBV5-1, the J call TRBJ2-3; D call uncertain. V was trimmed by 1 base and J by 1 base, leaving 4 bases between them. The CDR3 spans 13 residues. The germline V gene encodes CDR1 SGHRS and CDR2 YFSETQ. CDR3 nucleotides: TGCGCCAGCAGCTTGCCGGGCACAGATACGCAGTATTTT. Translating gives CASSLPGTDTQYF.

V gene TRBV2 combines with J gene TRBJ2-4, with D possibly matching TRBD2 (6 bases). Trimming removed 3 bases from V and 6 bases from J, with 24 bases in between. The CDR3 runs to 18 residues. The germline CDR1 and CDR2 sequences are SNHLY and FYNNEI. The CDR3 bases are TGTGCCAGCAGTGATCGGCGGGGAGGCCCTAATAAGTCAAACATTCAGTACTTC. Its protein is CASSDRRGGPNKSNIQYF.

The chain is built from TRBV9 and TRBJ2-7; tentatively, D is TRBD2 (6 bases). Deletions cut 2 bases from V and 6 bases from J, with 21 bases between. The germline CDR1 and CDR2 sequences are SGDLS and YYNGEE. The length of the CDR3 is 16 residues. This CDR3 is CASSVDTGTGGLEQYF. CDR3 bases: TGTGCCAGCAGCGTGGATACCGGGACTGGGGGTCTCGAGCAGTACTTC.

The chain is built from TRBV27 and TRBJ2-3, with 7 positions matching TRBD2. The CDR3 runs 13 residues. Per the germline V gene, CDR1 is MNHEY and CDR2 is SMNVEV (reference sequence). V lost 10 bases and J lost 3; bases outside the gene matches: 7. The CDR3 region has the DNA TGTGCCACCCGGGCGGGGGAGACAGATACGCAGTATTTT. Its protein product is CATRAGETDTQYF.

The V gene is TRBV5-1, the J gene TRBJ1-2, with a tentative D call TRBD1 (5 bases). The V end was cut by 7 bases, the J end by 4 bases, with 17 bases between. The CDR3 totals 14 residues. Germline V gene lookup returns CDR1 SGHRS and CDR2 YFSETQ. CDR3 nucleotides: TGCGCCAGCGGGACGGGAGGGTCTAGCTATGGCTACACCTTC. This encodes CASGTGGSSYGYTF.

The chain links TRBV3-1 (or the pseudogene TRBV3-2) to TRBJ2-5, with 8 bases fitting TRBD2. The CDR3 length is 15 residues. J was trimmed by 4 bases and V by 4 bases; bases with no gene match: 8. CDR1 is LGHDT, CDR2 YNNKEL, per germline (reference sequence). CDR3 region: CASSLHALAGETQYF. The CDR3 coding sequence is TGTGCCAGCAGCCTCCACGCTCTAGCGGGAGAGACCCAGTACTTC.

This sequence joins TRBV7-9 and TRBJ2-5; no reliable D call. The CDR3 is 17 residues long. Germline assignment: CDR1 SEHNR and CDR2 FQNEAQ (reference sequence). Between the trimmed V and J ends, which lost 3 bases and 1 base, there was a span of 18 bases. CDR3 nucleotide sequence: TGTGCCAGCAGCTTTTTATGGGCTAATCCTACCCAAGAGACCCAGTACTTC. Protein sequence: CASSFLWANPTQETQYF.

A single count supports this clone. The chain couples TRBV5-4 to TRBJ1-2; D uncertain. The CDR3 loop spans 15 amino acids. The germline V gene encodes CDR1 SGHNT and CDR2 YYREEE (reference sequence). V was pared by 0 bases and J by 2 bases, with 11 bases between. The CDR3 region has the DNA TGTGCCAGCAGCTTGGCGAGACACGTCAACTATGGCTACACCTTC. Encoded protein: CASSLARHVNYGYTF. Looking up the rest from reference TRBV5-4 and TRBJ1-2 gives the full variable domain: ETGVTQSPTHLIKTRGQQVTLRCSSQSGHNTVSWYQQALGQGPQFIFQYYREEENGRGNFPPRFSGLQFPNYSSELNVNALELDDSALYLCASSLARHVNYGYTFGSGTRLTVV.

The CDR3 here is CASSPRGGWGQTTDTQYF. The CDR3 DNA follows: TGTGCCAGCAGTCCCCGGGGGGGTTGGGGACAGACCACAGATACGCAGTATTTT. The rearrangement joins TRBV6-6 to TRBJ2-3; D is possibly TRBD2 (8 bases). Per the germline V gene, CDR1 is MNHNY and CDR2 is SVGAGI (reference sequence). The CDR3 runs to 18 residues. The V gene lost 5 bases and the J gene lost 2 bases, with 23 bases spanning the gap.

This clone was picked up one time. The rearrangement links TRBV5-1 to TRBJ2-5, with D hard to call. This CDR3 is 13 amino acids long. Germline V lookup: CDR1 SGHRS, CDR2 YFSETQ. V dropped 4 bases and J dropped 2 bases, with 9 bases sitting between them. The CDR3 DNA sequence: TGCGCCAGCAGCCCGAGTCATCAAGAGACCCAGTACTTC. Translated: CASSPSHQETQYF.

This chain links TRBV9 with TRBJ2-3; 8 nucleotides agree with TRBD2. The V and J ends lost 1 base and 6 bases, in that order; junction bases with no gene match: 7. CDR3 length equals 15 residues. Looked up from germline, CDR1 is SGDLS and CDR2 is YYNGEE. CDR3 nucleotides: TGTGCCAGCAGCGTAACTAGCGGCCGACGGGATACGCAGTATTTT. Translating gives CASSVTSGRRDTQYF.

CDR3 protein: CASSRLNTDTQYF. For the CDR3, the DNA is TGTGCCAGCAGCCGCCTAAACACAGATACGCAGTATTTT. The chain carries TRBV7-2 and TRBJ2-3, with unresolved D. Germline assignment: CDR1 SGHTA and CDR2 FQGNSA. The CDR3 has 13 residues. With 5 bases removed from V and 2 bases from J, the gap between germline ends came to 8 bases.

The V and J genes are TRBV2 and TRBJ1-2; weak D call: TRBD1 (6 bases). This CDR3 is built from 15 residues. The germline gives CDR1 SNHLY, CDR2 FYNNEI. Trimming took 0 bases from V and 9 from J, leaving 17 bases between them. CDR3 loop: CASSEAGAVSSRYTF. The CDR3 DNA is TGTGCCAGCAGTGAAGCGGGGGCAGTCTCTTCTCGCTACACCTTC.

The rearrangement uses TRBV6-2 or TRBV6-3 and TRBJ2-2, with a weak D call TRBD2 (6 bases). The V gene lost 6 bases and the J gene lost 4 bases, with 18 bases spanning the gap. The V gene's germline CDR1 is MNHEY and CDR2 SVGEGT. This CDR3 has 16 residues. CDR3 sequence (DNA): TGTGCCAGCAGCTTAACCGGGCCCGGGGGCACCGGGGAGCTGTTTTTT. This sequence encodes CASSLTGPGGTGELFF.

The gene calls are TRBV18 and TRBJ2-3, with 8 bases aligning to TRBD1. The J segment lost 12 bases and the V segment lost 3 bases, leaving 8 bases of the junction unmatched. The CDR3 consists of 13 residues. CDR1 and CDR2 from the germline V gene are KGHSH and LQKENI. The chain's CDR3 is CASSPPGQGRQYF. CDR3 sequence (DNA): TGTGCCAGCTCACCGCCAGGACAGGGTAGACAGTATTTT.

The gene calls are TRBV6-5 and TRBJ2-3; D is unresolved. Trimming removed 6 bases from V and 4 bases from J, with 11 bases in between. CDR1 and CDR2 (germline): MNHEY, SVGAGI. CDR3 size: 13 residues. In nucleotides, the CDR3 is TGTGCCAGCAGCCTTGGCCCCCCAGATACGCAGTATTTT. Protein sequence: CASSLGPPDTQYF.

This rearrangement joins TRBV3-1 (or the pseudogene TRBV3-2) to TRBJ2-5; TRBD1 might be the D (6 bases). Per the germline V gene, CDR1 is LGHDT and CDR2 is YNNKEL (reference sequence). V was trimmed by 2 bases and J by 2 bases, leaving 12 bases between them. This CDR3 region has 15 residues. The CDR3 coding sequence is TGTGCCAGCAGCCAATTGCGGACAGAACAAGAGACCCAGTACTTC. This gives the protein CASSQLRTEQETQYF.

V usage is TRBV19 and J usage is TRBJ2-1; perhaps TRBD2 as D (6 bases). There are 16 residues in the CDR3. The germline V gene encodes CDR1 LNHDA and CDR2 SQIVND (reference sequence). V was shortened by 5 bases and J by 0 bases, with 14 bases between the two germline ends. The CDR3 loop is CASSVGDSSSYNEQFF. In DNA form, the CDR3 reads TGTGCCAGTAGTGTGGGGGACTCCAGCTCCTACAATGAGCAGTTCTTC.